The table lists the clone carrying this T cell receptor beta chain with a few counts. Antigen: not known. Germline lookup yields CDR1 SGHRS and CDR2 YFSETQ. The CDR3 is made up of 13 amino acids. The ends were cut back, 2 bases at V and 8 bases at J, with 10 bases in the middle. This sample is drawn from a study of T-cell memory formation after mild COVID-19. Constant-segment-primed 5'RACE gave TCR alpha and TCR beta cDNA libraries with sample barcodes and UMIs. A single record per CDR3 protein comes from TCRdb applying MiXCR to the 5' RACE reads. There are over 350,000 distinct CDR3 sequences in the sample; 20% to 30% occur only once, and 8.8% lies in the top ten. General study findings and limits: Clones shrinking between day 15 and 85 showed a balanced CD4/CD8 split, and those that grew later tilted toward CD4+. There were some responding clones in pre-infection memory, which suggested that cross-reactive memory had joined. Contracting CD4+ clones were located mainly in CM and EM, and CD8+ clones in EMRA.

V usage is TRBV5-1 and J usage is TRBJ2-2; D not certain. The sequencing input was PBMCs or a T cell subset sorted from them (not recorded which). The receptor's source is an adult woman who had mild COVID-19 (a few samples of this study predate the infection). Cell type and time point are not known. CDR3 bases: TGCGCCAGCAGCTTTAAACCTACTGGGGAGCTGTTTTTT. This codes for CASSFKPTGELFF.